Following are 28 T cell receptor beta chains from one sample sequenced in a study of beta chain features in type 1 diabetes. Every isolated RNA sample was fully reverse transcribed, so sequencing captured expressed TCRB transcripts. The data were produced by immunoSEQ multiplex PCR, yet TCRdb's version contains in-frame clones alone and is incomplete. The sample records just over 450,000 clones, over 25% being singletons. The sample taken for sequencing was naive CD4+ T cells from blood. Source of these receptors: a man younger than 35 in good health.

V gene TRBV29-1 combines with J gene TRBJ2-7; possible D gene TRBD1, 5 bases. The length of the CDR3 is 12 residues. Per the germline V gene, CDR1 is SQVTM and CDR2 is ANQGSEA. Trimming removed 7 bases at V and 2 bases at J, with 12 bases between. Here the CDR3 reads CSGTTGTYEQYF. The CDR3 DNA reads TGCAGCGGAACTACAGGTACCTACGAGCAGTACTTC.

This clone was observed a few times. The DNA of the CDR3 is TGTGCCAGCAGTTCCGGGACTACCAATGAGCAGTTCTTC. Amino acid sequence: CASSSGTTNEQFF. This chain joins TRBV2 and TRBJ2-1; 7 nucleotides line up with TRBD2. Germline lookup yields CDR1 SNHLY and CDR2 FYNNEI. V lost 5 bases to trimming and J lost 6 bases; unmatched junction nucleotides: 4. The CDR3 runs to 13 residues.

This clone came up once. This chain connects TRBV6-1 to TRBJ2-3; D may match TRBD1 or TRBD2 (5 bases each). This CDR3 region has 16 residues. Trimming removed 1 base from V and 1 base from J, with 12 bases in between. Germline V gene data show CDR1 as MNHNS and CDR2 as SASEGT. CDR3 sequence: CASSEGGSYGTDTQYF. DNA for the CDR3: TGTGCCAGCAGTGAAGGGGGGTCGTACGGCACAGATACGCAGTATTTT.

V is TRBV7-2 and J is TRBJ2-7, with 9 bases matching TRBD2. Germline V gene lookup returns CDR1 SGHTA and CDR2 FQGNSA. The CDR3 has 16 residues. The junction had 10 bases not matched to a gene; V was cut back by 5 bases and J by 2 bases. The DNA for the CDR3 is TGTGCCAGCAGCCACCGGGAGGCGGGAGGGGCCTACGAGCAGTACTTC. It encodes CASSHREAGGAYEQYF.

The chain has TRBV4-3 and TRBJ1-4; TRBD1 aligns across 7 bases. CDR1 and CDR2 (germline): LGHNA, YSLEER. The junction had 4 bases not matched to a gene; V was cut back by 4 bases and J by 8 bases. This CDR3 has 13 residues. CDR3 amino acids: CASSRDRDEKLFF. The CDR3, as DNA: TGCGCCAGCAGCCGAGACAGGGACGAAAAACTGTTTTTT.

The CDR3 region has the DNA TGCGCCAGCAGCCCCGTAGGGGGCGGGGAGCTGTTTTTT. Translation: CASSPVGGGELFF. This chain connects TRBV5-1 to TRBJ2-2; D may be TRBD1 (6 bases). The CDR3 spans 13 residues. The germline V gene has CDR1 SGHRS and CDR2 YFSETQ. V was shortened by 4 bases and J by 7 bases, with 11 bases between the two germline ends.

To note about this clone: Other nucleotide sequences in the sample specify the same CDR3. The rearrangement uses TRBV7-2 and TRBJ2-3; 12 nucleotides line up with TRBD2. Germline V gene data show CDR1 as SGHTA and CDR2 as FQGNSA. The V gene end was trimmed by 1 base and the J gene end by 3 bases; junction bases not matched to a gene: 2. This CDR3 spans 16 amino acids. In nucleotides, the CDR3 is TGTGCCAGCAGCTTAGGGCTAGCGGGAGGGACAGATACGCAGTATTTT. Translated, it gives CASSLGLAGGTDTQYF.

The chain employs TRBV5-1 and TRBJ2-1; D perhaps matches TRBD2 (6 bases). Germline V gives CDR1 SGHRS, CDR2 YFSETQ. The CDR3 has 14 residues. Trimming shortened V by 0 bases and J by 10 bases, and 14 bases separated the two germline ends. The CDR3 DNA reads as TGCGCCAGCAGCTTGGAAGGGACTCCCTTCGAGCAGTTCTTC. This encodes CASSLEGTPFEQFF.

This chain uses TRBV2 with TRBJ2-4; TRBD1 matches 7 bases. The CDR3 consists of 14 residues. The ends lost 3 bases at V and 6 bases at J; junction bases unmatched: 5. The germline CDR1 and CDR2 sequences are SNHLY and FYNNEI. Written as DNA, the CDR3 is TGTGCCAGCAGTGATACGGGACAGTTAAACATTCAGTACTTC. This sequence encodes CASSDTGQLNIQYF.

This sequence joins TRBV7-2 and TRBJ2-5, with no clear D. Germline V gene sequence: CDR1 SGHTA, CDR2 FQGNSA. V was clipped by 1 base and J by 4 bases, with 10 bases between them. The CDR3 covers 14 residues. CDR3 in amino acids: CASSLGGIRETQYF. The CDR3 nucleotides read TGTGCCAGCAGCTTAGGGGGAATAAGAGAGACCCAGTACTTC.

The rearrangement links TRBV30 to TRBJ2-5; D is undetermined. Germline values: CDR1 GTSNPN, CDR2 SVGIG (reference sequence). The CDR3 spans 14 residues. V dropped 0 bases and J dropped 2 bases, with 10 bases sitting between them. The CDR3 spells CAWSVFLEQETQYF. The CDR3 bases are TGTGCCTGGAGTGTATTTTTGGAACAAGAGACCCAGTACTTC.

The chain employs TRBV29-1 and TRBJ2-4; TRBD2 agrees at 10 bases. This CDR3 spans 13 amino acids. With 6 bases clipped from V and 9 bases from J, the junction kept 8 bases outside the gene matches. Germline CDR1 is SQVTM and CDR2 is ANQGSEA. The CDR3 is CSVVAGGGFIQYF. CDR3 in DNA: TGCAGCGTGGTAGCGGGAGGAGGGTTCATTCAGTACTTC. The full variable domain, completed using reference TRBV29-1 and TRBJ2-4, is SAVISQKPSRDICQRGTSLTIQCQVDSQVTMMFWYRQQPGQSLTLIATANQGSEATYESGFVIDKFPISRPNLTFSTLTVSNMSPEDSSIYLCSVVAGGGFIQYFGAGTRLSVL.

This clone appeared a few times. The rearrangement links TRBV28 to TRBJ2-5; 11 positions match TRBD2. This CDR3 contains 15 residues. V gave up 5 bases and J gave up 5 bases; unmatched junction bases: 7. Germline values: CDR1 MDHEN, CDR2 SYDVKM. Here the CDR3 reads CASSPSGRRGETQYF. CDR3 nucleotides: TGTGCCAGCAGTCCTAGCGGGAGGCGGGGGGAGACCCAGTACTTC.

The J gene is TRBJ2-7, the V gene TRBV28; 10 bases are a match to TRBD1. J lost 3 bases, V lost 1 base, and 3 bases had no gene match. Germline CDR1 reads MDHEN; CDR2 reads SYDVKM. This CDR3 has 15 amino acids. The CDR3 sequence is CASSLSGDRGYEQYF. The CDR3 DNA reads TGTGCCAGCAGTTTATCGGGGGACAGGGGCTACGAGCAGTACTTC.

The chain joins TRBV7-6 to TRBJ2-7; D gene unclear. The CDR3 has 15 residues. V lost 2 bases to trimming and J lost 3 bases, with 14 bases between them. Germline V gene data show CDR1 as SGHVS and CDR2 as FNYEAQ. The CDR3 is CASSLRSGQNYEQYF. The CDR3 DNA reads TGTGCCAGCAGCTTAAGGAGTGGGCAGAACTACGAGCAGTACTTC.

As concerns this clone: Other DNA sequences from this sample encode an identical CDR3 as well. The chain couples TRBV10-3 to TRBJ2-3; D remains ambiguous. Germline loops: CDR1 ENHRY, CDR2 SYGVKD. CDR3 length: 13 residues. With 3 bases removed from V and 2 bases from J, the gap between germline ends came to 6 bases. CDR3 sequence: CAISESYTDTQYF. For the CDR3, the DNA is TGTGCCATCAGTGAATCATACACAGATACGCAGTATTTT.

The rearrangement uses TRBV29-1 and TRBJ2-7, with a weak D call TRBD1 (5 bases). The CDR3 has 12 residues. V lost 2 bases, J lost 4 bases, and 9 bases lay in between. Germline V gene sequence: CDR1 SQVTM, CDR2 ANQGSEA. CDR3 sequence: CSVESRTYEQYF. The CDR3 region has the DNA TGCAGCGTTGAATCCAGGACATACGAGCAGTACTTC.

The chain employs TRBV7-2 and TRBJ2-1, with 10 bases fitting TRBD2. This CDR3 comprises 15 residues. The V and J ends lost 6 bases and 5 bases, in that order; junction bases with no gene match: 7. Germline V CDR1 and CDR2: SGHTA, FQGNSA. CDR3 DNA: TGTGCCAGCAGTACACTAGCGGGAAGGGACAATGAGCAGTTCTTC. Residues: CASSTLAGRDNEQFF.

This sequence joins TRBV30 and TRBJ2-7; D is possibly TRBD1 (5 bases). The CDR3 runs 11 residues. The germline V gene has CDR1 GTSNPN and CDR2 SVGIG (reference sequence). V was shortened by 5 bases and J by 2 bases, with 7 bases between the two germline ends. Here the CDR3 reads CAWGQTYEQYF. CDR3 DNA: TGTGCCTGGGGACAAACCTACGAGCAGTACTTC.

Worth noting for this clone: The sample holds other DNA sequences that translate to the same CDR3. CDR3 sequence (DNA): TGCAGTGCCCTGAGCTACGAGCAGTACTTC. Its protein product is CSALSYEQYF. The V call is TRBV20-1, the J call TRBJ2-7; D gene unclear. Per germline, CDR1 DFQATT and CDR2 SNEGSKA (reference sequence). V dropped 6 bases and J dropped 3 bases, with 6 bases sitting between them. The CDR3 sequence is 10 residues long.

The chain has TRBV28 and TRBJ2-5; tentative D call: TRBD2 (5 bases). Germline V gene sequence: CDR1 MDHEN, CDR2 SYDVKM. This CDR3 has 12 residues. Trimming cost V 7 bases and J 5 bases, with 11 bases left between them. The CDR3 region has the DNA TGTGCCAGCACGACGGGGAAGGAGACCCAGTACTTC. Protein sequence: CASTTGKETQYF.

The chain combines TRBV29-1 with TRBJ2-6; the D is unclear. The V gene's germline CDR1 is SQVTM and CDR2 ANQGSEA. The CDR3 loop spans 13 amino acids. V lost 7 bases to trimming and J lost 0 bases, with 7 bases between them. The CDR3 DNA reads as TGCAGCGGTGCCGGCTCTGGGGCCAACGTCCTGACTTTC. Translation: CSGAGSGANVLTF.

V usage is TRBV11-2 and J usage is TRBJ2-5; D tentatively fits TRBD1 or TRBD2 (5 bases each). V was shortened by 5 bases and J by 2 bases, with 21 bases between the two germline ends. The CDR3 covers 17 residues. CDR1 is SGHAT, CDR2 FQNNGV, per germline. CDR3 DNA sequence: TGTGCCAGCAGCCAGAGGAGGTGGGGGTCGCGACAAGAGACCCAGTACTTC. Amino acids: CASSQRRWGSRQETQYF.

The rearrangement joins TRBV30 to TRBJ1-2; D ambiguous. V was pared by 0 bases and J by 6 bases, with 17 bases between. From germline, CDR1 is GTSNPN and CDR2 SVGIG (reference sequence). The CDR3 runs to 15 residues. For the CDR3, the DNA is TGTGCCTGGAGTGTACGTCGACAAGGGATCCATGGCTACACCTTC. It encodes CAWSVRRQGIHGYTF.

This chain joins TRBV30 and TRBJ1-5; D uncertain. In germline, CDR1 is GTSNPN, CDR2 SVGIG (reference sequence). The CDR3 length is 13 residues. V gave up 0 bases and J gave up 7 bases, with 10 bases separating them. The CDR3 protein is CAWSVEWAQPQHF. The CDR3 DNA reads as TGTGCCTGGAGTGTAGAGTGGGCGCAGCCCCAGCATTTT.

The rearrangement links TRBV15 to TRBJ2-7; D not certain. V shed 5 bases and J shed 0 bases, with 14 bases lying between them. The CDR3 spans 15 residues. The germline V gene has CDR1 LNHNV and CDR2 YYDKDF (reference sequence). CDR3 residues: CATSPDGRSSYEQYF. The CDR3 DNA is TGTGCCACCAGCCCGGACGGACGGAGCTCCTACGAGCAGTACTTC. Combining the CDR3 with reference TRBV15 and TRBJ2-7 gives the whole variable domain DAMVIQNPRYQVTQFGKPVTLSCSQTLNHNVMYWYQQKSSQAPKLLFHYYDKDFNNEADTPDNFQSRRPNTSFCFLDIRSPGLGDTAMYLCATSPDGRSSYEQYFGPGTRLTVT.

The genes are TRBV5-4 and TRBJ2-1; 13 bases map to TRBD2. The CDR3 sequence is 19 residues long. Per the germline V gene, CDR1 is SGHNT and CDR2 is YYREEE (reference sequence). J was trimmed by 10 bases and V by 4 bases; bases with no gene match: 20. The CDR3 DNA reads TGTGCCAGCAGCCACGGAGGGAGAGGACTAGCGGGAGCGTCGGGAGAGCAGTTCTTC. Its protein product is CASSHGGRGLAGASGEQFF.

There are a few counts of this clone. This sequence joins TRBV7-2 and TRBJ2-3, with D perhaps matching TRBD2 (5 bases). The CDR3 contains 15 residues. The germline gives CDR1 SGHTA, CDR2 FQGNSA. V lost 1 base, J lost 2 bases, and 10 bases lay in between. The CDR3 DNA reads TGTGCCAGCAGCTTAGACCGGACTGACACAGATACGCAGTATTTT. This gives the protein CASSLDRTDTDTQYF.